This passage covers 21 T cell receptor beta chains from one sample sequenced in a study of blood T cell repertoires in COVID-19. Only in-frame clones appear in the TCRdb table, and some are missing; sequencing was by immunoSEQ multiplex PCR. The table includes about 210,000 clones, roughly four fifths detected once. Sequencing was performed on PBMCs or T cells enriched from blood (not recorded which). The receptor set was obtained from a man aged 35 to 55 who had recovered from COVID-19.

This clone was picked up a small number of times. A junction boundary mismatches the germline segment, possibly from a read error. The chain couples TRBV9 to TRBJ1-5, with D unresolved. CDR1 and CDR2 from the germline V gene are SGDLS and YYNGEE. The CDR3 contains 14 residues. CDR3 DNA: TGTGCCAGCAGCGAAGGAGGAGGGAATCCGCCCCAGCATTTT. This sequence encodes CASSEGGGNPPQHF.

The chain uses TRBV12-3 or TRBV12-4 and TRBJ2-7, with D perhaps TRBD2 (6 bases). This CDR3 comprises 13 residues. The ends were cut back, 6 bases at V and 3 bases at J, with 12 bases in the middle. CDR3: CASSRLGNYEQYF. The CDR3 DNA is TGTGCCAGCAGCCGACTAGGGAACTACGAGCAGTACTTC.

This rearrangement joins TRBV6-6 to TRBJ2-7; 8 nucleotides line up with TRBD2. The V and J ends lost 5 bases and 2 bases, in that order; junction bases with no gene match: 11. The CDR3 is 16 amino acids. CDR1 is MNHNY and CDR2 is SVGAGI in the germline V gene (reference sequence). The CDR3 loop reads CASSRTGTRSAYEQYF. The CDR3 DNA reads as TGTGCCAGCAGTCGCACCGGGACTAGATCAGCCTACGAGCAGTACTTC.

The chain joins TRBV7-8 to TRBJ1-5; possible D gene TRBD1, 5 bases. Deletions cut 1 base from V and 3 bases from J, with 13 bases between. The CDR3 runs to 16 residues. Germline V lookup: CDR1 SGHVS, CDR2 FQNEAQ. CDR3 sequence (DNA): TGTGCCAGCAGCTTAGTAGACAGACAGCCCAATCAGCCCCAGCATTTT. Encoded protein: CASSLVDRQPNQPQHF.

The table lists this clone with a few counts. The chain links TRBV11-3 to TRBJ2-1; 8 bases agree with TRBD2. V shed 3 bases and J 0 bases; nucleotides not matched to a gene: 10. Germline V CDR1 and CDR2: SGHNT, YENEEA. The CDR3 sequence is 18 residues long. CDR3: CASSFGSSGISSYNEQFF. CDR3 nucleotides: TGTGCCAGCAGCTTCGGTAGTAGCGGGATAAGCTCCTACAATGAGCAGTTCTTC. Based on the CDR3 plus reference TRBV11-3 and TRBJ2-1, the full variable domain is EAGVVQSPRYKIIEKKQPVAFWCNPISGHNTLYWYLQNLGQGPELLIRYENEEAVDDSQLPKDRFSAERLKGVDSTLKIQPAELGDSAVYLCASSFGSSGISSYNEQFFGPGTRLTVL.

The rearrangement joins TRBV12-5 to TRBJ1-3, with no clear D. The CDR3 length is 14 residues. Trimming took off 7 bases at V and 0 bases at J, with 10 bases between the two ends. Germline CDR1 LGHNT, CDR2 FRNRAP. CDR3 protein: CASAQEVSGNTIYF. CDR3 nucleotides: TGTGCTAGTGCCCAGGAGGTCTCTGGAAACACCATATATTTT.

This chain links TRBV19 with TRBJ1-6, with 10 bases fitting TRBD1. The V segment lost 1 base and the J segment 4 bases; nucleotides outside the gene matches: 1. The CDR3 loop spans 16 amino acids. The germline CDR1 and CDR2 sequences are LNHDA and SQIVND (reference sequence). CDR3 amino acids: CASSIGQGAYNSPLHF. CDR3 coding DNA: TGTGCCAGTAGTATAGGACAGGGGGCATATAATTCACCCCTCCACTTT.

This clone was recorded a few times. The rearrangement links TRBV6-5 to TRBJ1-1, with D maybe TRBD1 (5 bases). Germline V lookup: CDR1 MNHEY, CDR2 SVGAGI. Trimming removed 2 bases at V and 7 bases at J, with 11 bases between. The CDR3 consists of 13 residues. CDR3 in amino acids: CASSYGAGLEAFF. CDR3 nucleotides: TGTGCCAGCAGTTACGGGGCAGGGCTTGAAGCTTTCTTT.

The chain is built from TRBV19 and TRBJ2-5; a possible D gene is TRBD1 (6 bases). CDR1 and CDR2 (germline): LNHDA, SQIVND (reference sequence). The CDR3 loop spans 14 amino acids. V was cut by 3 bases and J by 5 bases, with 13 bases left in between. The CDR3 is CASSIGQTMETQYF. The CDR3 bases are TGTGCCAGTAGTATTGGACAGACTATGGAGACCCAGTACTTC. The full variable domain, rest sourced from reference TRBV19 and TRBJ2-5, is DGGITQSPKYLFRKEGQNVTLSCEQNLNHDAMYWYRQDPGQGLRLIYYSQIVNDFQKGDIAEGYSVSREKKESFPLTVTSAQKNPTAFYLCASSIGQTMETQYFGPGTRLLVL.

The chain has TRBV18 and TRBJ1-1, with a tentative D call TRBD1 (6 bases). The V end lost 6 bases, the J end lost 9 bases, and 20 bases lay between the germline ends. CDR1 is KGHSH and CDR2 is LQKENI in the germline V gene. The CDR3 consists of 14 residues. The CDR3: CASSLETGFLKAFF. The CDR3 DNA follows: TGTGCCAGCTCCCTCGAGACAGGATTCCTAAAAGCTTTCTTT. Drawing the rest from reference TRBV18 and TRBJ1-1, the complete variable domain is NAGVMQNPRHLVRRRGQEARLRCSPMKGHSHVYWYRQLPEEGLKFMVYLQKENIIDESGMPKERFSAEFPKEGPSILRIQQVVRGDSAAYFCASSLETGFLKAFFGQGTRLTVV.

This clone was counted a few times. The V gene is TRBV5-4, the J gene TRBJ1-1; D is unclear. The CDR3 has 12 amino acids. Trimming shortened V by 4 bases and J by 3 bases, and 7 bases separated the two germline ends. Looked up from germline, CDR1 is SGHNT and CDR2 is YYREEE (reference sequence). The CDR3 DNA sequence: TGTGCCAGCAGCCCCGGGGACACTGAAGCTTTCTTT. Translated, it gives CASSPGDTEAFF.

About this clone itself: Germline is not matched at one junction end, which may reflect a read error. The chain combines TRBV6-1 with TRBJ1-2; a weak D match, TRBD1 (6 bases). There are 15 residues in the CDR3. Germline V CDR1 and CDR2: MNHNS, SASEGT. CDR3 protein: CVSSEGQGLDYGYTF. The CDR3 DNA reads as TGTGTCAGCAGTGAAGGGCAGGGGCTCGACTATGGCTACACCTTC.

The chain joins TRBV5-5 to TRBJ1-6, with D perhaps matching TRBD1 (6 bases). In germline, CDR1 is SGHKS, CDR2 YYEKEE (reference sequence). Trimming took off 4 bases at V and 1 base at J, with 9 bases between the two ends. The CDR3 has 15 residues. DNA of the CDR3: TGTGCCAGCAGCCCCGGACAGTCCTATAATTCACCCCTCCACTTT. Protein product: CASSPGQSYNSPLHF.

The chain joins TRBV20-1 to TRBJ1-2, with 7 bases fitting TRBD1. The germline V gene has CDR1 DFQATT and CDR2 SNEGSKA (reference sequence). The CDR3 loop spans 10 amino acids. Trimming took 7 bases from V and 14 from J; bases not matched to a gene: 10. The CDR3 is CSGLKGAGTF. CDR3 DNA: TGCAGTGGGCTTAAGGGGGCCGGTACCTTC.

The rearrangement links TRBV29-1 to TRBJ1-1; D perhaps matches TRBD1 (6 bases). The CDR3 spans 14 residues. V lost 4 bases, J lost 4 bases, and 16 bases lay in between. Per the germline V gene, CDR1 is SQVTM and CDR2 is ANQGSEA. CDR3 nucleotides: TGCAGCGTTGTTCGTGTTCAGGGGAGCACTGAAGCTTTCTTT. As protein: CSVVRVQGSTEAFF.

In the case of this clone: Other nucleotide sequences in the sample specify the same CDR3. This chain connects TRBV29-1 to TRBJ1-2; 10 positions agree with TRBD1. This CDR3 contains 13 residues. Germline V gene lookup returns CDR1 SQVTM and CDR2 ANQGSEA. J lost 4 bases, V lost 5 bases, and 4 bases had no gene match. CDR3 loop: CSVRTGGSYGYTF. CDR3 coding DNA: TGCAGCGTTCGGACAGGGGGGAGCTATGGCTACACCTTC.

The rearrangement uses TRBV10-3 and TRBJ2-2; 8 bases fit TRBD2. V lost 6 bases to trimming and J lost 6 bases; unmatched junction nucleotides: 6. The CDR3 contains 14 residues. Germline CDR1 is ENHRY and CDR2 is SYGVKD. CDR3 protein: CAISLLAVSGELFF. CDR3 DNA sequence: TGTGCCATCAGCCTACTAGCGGTTTCCGGGGAGCTGTTTTTT.

In its sample, this clone was seen once. CDR3 loop: CASSQAPGHFNYGYTF. CDR3 nucleotide sequence: TGTGCCAGCAGCCAAGCTCCAGGGCATTTCAACTATGGCTACACCTTC. The chain uses TRBV3-1 (or the pseudogene TRBV3-2) and TRBJ1-2; a weak D match, TRBD1 (5 bases). Germline CDR1 and CDR2: LGHDT and YNNKEL (reference sequence). The CDR3 runs 16 residues. With 1 base removed from V and 2 bases from J, the gap between germline ends came to 14 bases.

The chain carries TRBV20-1 and TRBJ2-5, with unresolved D. CDR1 DFQATT and CDR2 SNEGSKA come from the germline V gene (reference sequence). The CDR3 has 11 amino acids. The V end lost 3 bases, the J end lost 3 bases, and 5 bases lay between the germline ends. In nucleotides, the CDR3 is TGCAGTGCTAGCACTAAAGAGACCCAGTACTTC. Its protein is CSASTKETQYF.

The chain combines TRBV7-9 with TRBJ2-2, with 9 bases that match TRBD2. Looked up from germline, CDR1 is SEHNR and CDR2 is FQNEAQ (reference sequence). The CDR3 extends over 15 amino acids. Trimming removed 5 bases from V and 3 bases from J; junction bases left unmatched: 4. In DNA, the CDR3 is TGTGCCAGCAGCGCCGGGACTAGCCACACCGGGGAGCTGTTTTTT. This translates into CASSAGTSHTGELFF.

V and J are TRBV7-2 and TRBJ1-1, with 10 nucleotides matching TRBD1. With V trimmed by 5 bases and J by 6 bases, 6 bases remained unmatched. This CDR3 comprises 14 residues. Per the germline V gene, CDR1 is SGHTA and CDR2 is FQGNSA. The CDR3 DNA sequence: TGTGCCAGCAGCCGGGACAGGGGTTCGCCTGAAGCTTTCTTT. It specifies CASSRDRGSPEAFF.